This T cell receptor (beta chain) was documented in a study of cytomegalovirus exposure and HLA in healthy donors. Looked up from germline, CDR1 is SEHNR and CDR2 is FQNEAQ (reference sequence). V trimming: 4 bases; J trimming: 0 bases; junction bases outside the gene matches: 15. CDR3 size: 19 residues. Data came from immunoSEQ multiplex PCR; TCRdb stores just in-frame clones and leaves some out. Of around 200,000 clones listed, around 81% were seen once; the top ten hold 2.5% to 3%. V is TRBV7-9 and J is TRBJ2-7; 10 bases are shared with TRBD1. This TCR came from a woman between 18 and 29 years old in good health and CMV-seropositive. Input material: PBMCs. For the CDR3, the DNA is TGTGCCAGCAGCTCGCCCGGGACAGGGGCAAACCCAAGCTCCTACGAGCAGTACTTC. It codes for CASSSPGTGANPSSYEQYF. The full variable domain, its missing parts supplied by reference TRBV7-9 and TRBJ2-7, is DTGVSQNPRHKITKRGQNVTFRCDPISEHNRLYWYRQTLGQGPEFLTYFQNEAQLEKSRLLSDRFSAERPKGSFSTLEIQRTEQGDSAMYLCASSSPGTGANPSSYEQYFGPGTRLTVT.